The 9 T cell receptor beta chains in this list originate from one sample, sequenced in a study of blood T cell repertoires in COVID-19. Measured with immunoSEQ multiplex PCR; TCRdb has only the in-frame clones, and not every one. The sample has 260,000 or so clones, over 75% seen once; the top ten hold approximately 9%. The sequenced sample was peripheral blood. These receptors all stem from a human donor in a cohort sampled during active COVID-19.

The V and J genes are TRBV11-2 and TRBJ2-3; perhaps TRBD1 as D (6 bases). The CDR3 runs 14 residues. V dropped 7 bases and J dropped 3 bases, with 14 bases sitting between them. Germline V gives CDR1 SGHAT, CDR2 FQNNGV. The DNA for the CDR3 is TGTGCCAGCAATAGGGGGTTTAGAACAGATACGCAGTATTTT. Amino acid sequence: CASNRGFRTDTQYF.

The chain has TRBV28 and TRBJ2-7; D may be TRBD2 (7 bases). CDR1 is MDHEN, CDR2 SYDVKM, per germline. The CDR3 spans 14 residues. V lost 3 bases and J 8 bases, leaving 17 bases between the germline ends. The CDR3 DNA reads TGTGCCAGCAGTTTTGGCGGGGGCAAAGACCAGCAGTACTTC. Amino acids: CASSFGGGKDQQYF.

J is TRBJ1-5 and V is TRBV21-1; the D call TRBD1 from the table was never checked on the DNA. TRBV21-1 is recorded as a pseudogene. There are 11 residues in the CDR3. The CDR3: CASSKDRAQHF. For the CDR3, the DNA is TGTGCCAGCAGCAAAGACAGGGCCCAGCATTTT.

This chain joins TRBV3-1 (or the pseudogene TRBV3-2) and TRBJ2-5; tentatively, D is TRBD1 (6 bases). Trimming removed 5 bases at V and 2 bases at J, with 12 bases between. CDR1 and CDR2 from the germline V gene are LGHDT and YNNKEL (reference sequence). CDR3 length equals 14 residues. For the CDR3, the DNA is TGTGCCAGCAGCAGCCAGACAGGACAAGAGACCCAGTACTTC. Translation: CASSSQTGQETQYF.

The chain joins TRBV15 to TRBJ1-4, with D possibly TRBD1 on 6 matching bases. This CDR3 has 17 residues. CDR1 and CDR2 from the germline V gene are LNHNV and YYDKDF (reference sequence). The V end was cut by 0 bases, the J end by 7 bases, with 18 bases between. The CDR3 DNA reads TGTGCCACCAGCAGAGAAAGATGGGGGGGGCTAGGTGAAAAACTGTTTTTT. Protein sequence: CATSRERWGGLGEKLFF.

The V and J genes are TRBV6-2 or TRBV6-3 and TRBJ1-2; D not certain. The V gene lost 0 bases and the J gene lost 5 bases, with 16 bases spanning the gap. Germline V gene lookup returns CDR1 MNHEY and CDR2 SVGEGT. This CDR3 spans 16 amino acids. The CDR3 reads CASSYSRGMQRYGYTF. The CDR3 nucleotides are TGTGCCAGCAGTTACTCGAGAGGTATGCAGAGGTATGGCTACACCTTC.

A remark on this clone: Different DNA sequences within this sample yield the same CDR3. This chain uses TRBV5-6 with TRBJ1-5; possible D gene TRBD1, 6 bases. Per the germline V gene, CDR1 is SGHDT and CDR2 is YYEEEE. This CDR3 spans 14 amino acids. The germline V and J ends were trimmed by 4 bases and 1 base, with 9 bases remaining between them. CDR3 residues: CASSLGQSNQPQHF. The CDR3 region has the DNA TGTGCCAGCAGCCTCGGACAGAGCAATCAGCCCCAGCATTTT.

This clone was picked up a small number of times. J is TRBJ2-3 and V is TRBV5-5; TRBD2 matches 10 bases. CDR3 length: 16 residues. Germline V gives CDR1 SGHKS, CDR2 YYEKEE (reference sequence). The V and J ends lost 0 bases and 4 bases, in that order; junction bases with no gene match: 5. The CDR3 DNA sequence: TGTGCCAGCAGCTTGGGTAGCGGGGGGCTGGCAGATACGCAGTATTTT. This sequence encodes CASSLGSGGLADTQYF. Combining the CDR3 with reference TRBV5-5 and TRBJ2-3 gives the whole variable domain DAGVTQSPTHLIKTRGQQVTLRCSPISGHKSVSWYQQVLGQGPQFIFQYYEKEERGRGNFPDRFSARQFPNYSSELNVNALLLGDSALYLCASSLGSGGLADTQYFGPGTRLTVL.

The chain couples TRBV5-1 to TRBJ2-2; 11 nucleotides align to TRBD2. Germline values: CDR1 SGHRS, CDR2 YFSETQ. V trimming: 5 bases; J trimming: 1 base; junction bases outside the gene matches: 7. The CDR3 spans 17 residues. This chain's CDR3 is CASSKLAGEGNTGELFF. The CDR3 DNA sequence: TGCGCCAGCAGTAAACTAGCGGGAGAAGGGAACACCGGGGAGCTGTTTTTT.